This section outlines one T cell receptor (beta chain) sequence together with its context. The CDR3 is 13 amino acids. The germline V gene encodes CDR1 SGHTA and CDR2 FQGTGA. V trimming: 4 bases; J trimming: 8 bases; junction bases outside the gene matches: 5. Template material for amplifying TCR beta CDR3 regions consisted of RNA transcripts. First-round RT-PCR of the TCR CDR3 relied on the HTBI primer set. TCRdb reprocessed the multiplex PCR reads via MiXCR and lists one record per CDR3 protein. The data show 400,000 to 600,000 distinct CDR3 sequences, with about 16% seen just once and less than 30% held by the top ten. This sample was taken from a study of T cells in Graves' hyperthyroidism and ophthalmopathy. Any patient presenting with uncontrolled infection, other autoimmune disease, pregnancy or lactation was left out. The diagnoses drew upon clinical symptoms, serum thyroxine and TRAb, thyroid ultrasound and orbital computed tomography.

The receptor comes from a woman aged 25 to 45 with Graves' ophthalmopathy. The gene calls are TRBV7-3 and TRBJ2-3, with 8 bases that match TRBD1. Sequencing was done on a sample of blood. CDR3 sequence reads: CASSSDRGATQYF. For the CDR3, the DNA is TGTGCCAGCAGCTCCGACAGGGGAGCTACGCAGTATTTT.